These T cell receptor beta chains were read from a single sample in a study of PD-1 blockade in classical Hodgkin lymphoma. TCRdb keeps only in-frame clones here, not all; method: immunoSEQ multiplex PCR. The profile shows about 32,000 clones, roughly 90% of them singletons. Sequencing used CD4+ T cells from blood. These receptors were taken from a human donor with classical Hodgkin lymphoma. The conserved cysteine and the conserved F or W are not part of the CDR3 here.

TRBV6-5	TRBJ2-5	ASSYRLGQGAETQY
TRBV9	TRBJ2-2	ASSSSSGEVTGELF
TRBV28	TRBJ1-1	ASTVSGFGLNTEAF
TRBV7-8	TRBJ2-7	ASSLDTGPYEQY
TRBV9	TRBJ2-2	ASSVELWAKNTGELF
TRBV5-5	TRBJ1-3	ASSLERPSSSGNTIY
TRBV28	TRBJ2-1	ASSLGGRGDEQF
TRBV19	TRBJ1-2	ASRQQGNYGYT
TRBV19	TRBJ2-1	ASSIELAVTYNEQF
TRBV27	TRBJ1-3	ASSPSGAAHSGNTIY
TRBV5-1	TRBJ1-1	ASSFNGNTEAF
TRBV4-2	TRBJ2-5	ASSPDQGGLTY
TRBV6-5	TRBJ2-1	ASRPGLAVNEQF
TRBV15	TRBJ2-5	ATSTRGGQETQY
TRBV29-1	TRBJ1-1	SVARQAMNTEAF
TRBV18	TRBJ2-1	ASSPPGLPDEQF
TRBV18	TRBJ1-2	ASSPPVLANYGYT
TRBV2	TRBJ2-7	ASSRDRVDEQY
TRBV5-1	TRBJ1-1	ASSLVAGENTEAF
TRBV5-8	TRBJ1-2	ASSSDMSIYGYT
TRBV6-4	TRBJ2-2	ASSDRPTGELF
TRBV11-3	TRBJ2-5	ASSLTRTGQETQY
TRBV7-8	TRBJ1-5	ASSYQTGVNQPQH
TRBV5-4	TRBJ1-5	ASSLAGSSNQPQH
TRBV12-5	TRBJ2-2	ASGPGTETGELF
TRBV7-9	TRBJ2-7	ASSLGGGTTYEQY
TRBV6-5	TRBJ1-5	ASSRQINQPQH
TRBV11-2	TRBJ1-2	ASSQGPVGGYT
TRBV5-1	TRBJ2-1	ASFPGPPQYNEQF
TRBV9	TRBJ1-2	ASSVRGSDSEGYT
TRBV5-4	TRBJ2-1	ASSWGGEQF
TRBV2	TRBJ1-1	ASSLDRGRAF
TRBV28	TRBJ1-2	ASSPGQRYGYT
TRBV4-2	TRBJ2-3	ASSRGSGGTDTQY
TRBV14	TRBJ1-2	ASSQGDRVGYT
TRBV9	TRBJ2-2	ASSVVGGELF
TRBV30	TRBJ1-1	AWSVLSSSGTEAF
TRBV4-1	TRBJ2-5	ASRKRGDGQETQY
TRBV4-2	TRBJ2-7	ASSQGEGSYEQY
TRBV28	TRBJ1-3	ASSYGTGFRNTIY
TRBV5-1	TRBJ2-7	ASSINLLESQY
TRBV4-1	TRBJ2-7	ASSQDRVHHQY
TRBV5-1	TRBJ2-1	ASRGSGSGNEQF
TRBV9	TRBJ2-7	ASSVGSSGLPYEQY
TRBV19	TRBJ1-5	ASSIRGSNQPQH
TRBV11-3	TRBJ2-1	ASSRGQERGSGYNEQF
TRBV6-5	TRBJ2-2	ASTGGASGELF
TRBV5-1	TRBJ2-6	ASRGQGSAGANVLT
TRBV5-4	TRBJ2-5	ASSLSRDRGGETQY
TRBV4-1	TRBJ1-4	ASSQTMGGNEKLF